The 3 T cell receptor beta chains listed next were all sequenced from one sample in a study of T cells after yellow fever vaccination. MiXCR, applied by TCRdb to the 5' RACE reads, yields one record per CDR3 protein. The sample lists under 300,000 distinct CDR3 sequences, 6% to 7.5% occurring once. Sample: CD4+ T cells sorted from PBMCs, taken 15 days after the yellow fever booster vaccination. The receptors were sampled from a man aged 25-45 years who received the YFV17D yellow fever vaccine.

A few counts support this clonotype. The chain employs TRBV6-2 or TRBV6-3 and TRBJ1-5; TRBD1 matches 7 bases. Germline V gene lookup returns CDR1 MNHEY and CDR2 SVGEGT. The CDR3 length is 20 residues. J gave up 0 bases and V 5 bases, and 19 bases lay outside the gene matches. The CDR3 DNA sequence: TGTGCCAGCAGTATGGACAGGCCGGAGAAGGGACTTTATAGCAATCAGCCCCAGCATTTT. It codes for CASSMDRPEKGLYSNQPQHF.

The chain carries TRBV27 and TRBJ2-3, with 7 positions matching TRBD1. The CDR3 has 15 residues. Germline trimming cut 5 bases from V and 3 bases from J; bases unmatched to any gene: 8. CDR1 and CDR2 from the germline V gene are MNHEY and SMNVEV (reference sequence). CDR3 DNA: TGTGCCAGCAGTCCCAAGGGGGCTGTAACAGATACGCAGTATTTT. As protein: CASSPKGAVTDTQYF.

V usage is TRBV19 and J usage is TRBJ1-5; D gene ambiguous. The CDR3 spans 13 residues. Germline loops: CDR1 LNHDA, CDR2 SQIVND (reference sequence). V was pared by 1 base and J by 3 bases, with 4 bases between. The chain's CDR3 is CASSIGDNQPQHF. CDR3 DNA: TGTGCCAGTAGTATAGGGGACAATCAGCCCCAGCATTTT. The full variable domain, rest sourced from reference TRBV19 and TRBJ1-5, is DGGITQSPKYLFRKEGQNVTLSCEQNLNHDAMYWYRQDPGQGLRLIYYSQIVNDFQKGDIAEGYSVSREKKESFPLTVTSAQKNPTAFYLCASSIGDNQPQHFGDGTRLSIL.